This is a list of T cell receptor beta chains from one sample in a study of PD-L1 blockade in urothelial cancer. Method: immunoSEQ multiplex PCR; TCRdb's copy keeps in-frame clones and lacks some. The repertoire holds roughly 95,000 clones, around 90% seen once, with about 2% in the top ten. The material sequenced was PBMCs, taken around atezolizumab (anti-PD-L1) treatment. The receptor set was obtained from a man aged 55 to 70 with urothelial cancer. The conserved cysteine and the conserved F or W are not part of the CDR3 here. Each record gives: V gene, CDR3 protein.

>TRBV6-1
ASSETGDYGYT
>TRBV6-4
ASSDGLYNEQF
>TRBV27
ASSPQTGGSGNEQF
>TRBV14
ASSLGTGGAGYT
>TRBV7-8
ASSDGLADTQY
>TRBV12-5
ASGLTLRDRGPTANYGYT
>TRBV19
ASKLAVSSYEQY
>TRBV11-3
ASSLVSVSYEQY
>TRBV4-1
ASSQEKELAGTDTQY
>TRBV18
ASSRGTEDYEQY